These 26 T cell receptor beta chains share one sample of origin, sequenced in a study of shared clonotypes between healthy human individuals. Profiling relied on immunoSEQ multiplex PCR, and the TCRdb table lists in-frame clones only, not all of them. The sample lists about 2.5 million clones; approximately 90% were seen once. Input material: naive CD4+ T cells from PBMCs. Subset meaning: CD45RA+ positively selected. These receptors originate from a man aged 18 to 29 in good health. Some clones in this sample may be carry-over from other donors' samples.

The chain carries TRBV10-2 and TRBJ2-7; possible D gene TRBD2, 5 bases. Germline V gene lookup returns CDR1 WSHSY and CDR2 SAAADI. V was cut by 7 bases and J by 4 bases, with 17 bases left in between. This CDR3 is 14 amino acids long. CDR3 in amino acids: CASINAGIPYEQYF. The CDR3 region has the DNA TGCGCCAGCATCAATGCCGGGATTCCATACGAGCAGTACTTC.

This clone was observed once. This sequence joins TRBV28 and TRBJ1-5; D not certain. In germline, CDR1 is MDHEN, CDR2 SYDVKM. V lost 2 bases, J lost 11 bases, and 16 bases lay in between. The CDR3 covers 14 residues. The CDR3 nucleotides read TGTGCCAGCAGTTTAAGCCACCCCCAATGGACCCAGCATTTT. As protein: CASSLSHPQWTQHF. Full variable domain (missing parts from reference TRBV28 and TRBJ1-5): DVKVTQSSRYLVKRTGEKVFLECVQDMDHENMFWYRQDPGLGLRLIYFSYDVKMKEKGDIPEGYSVSREKKERFSLILESASTNQTSMYLCASSLSHPQWTQHFGDGTRLSIL.

The rearrangement joins TRBV30 to TRBJ2-1; TRBD2 is a possible D gene (5 bases). V was trimmed by 5 bases and J by 5 bases, leaving 16 bases between them. The CDR3 has 14 amino acids. The V gene's germline CDR1 is GTSNPN and CDR2 SVGIG (reference sequence). CDR3: CAWQLDTPDNEQFF. CDR3 DNA: TGTGCCTGGCAACTAGACACCCCTGACAATGAGCAGTTCTTC.

Points on this clone: In the same sample, other DNA sequences code for this CDR3. This chain links TRBV28 with TRBJ2-7; 9 bases fit TRBD1. Germline values: CDR1 MDHEN, CDR2 SYDVKM. The CDR3 length is 17 residues. Trimming cost V 6 bases and J 0 bases; bases outside gene matches: 12. The CDR3 region has the DNA TGTGCCAGCAGCTTACCGGGACAGGGAACCTCCTCCTACGAGCAGTACTTC. This gives the protein CASSLPGQGTSSYEQYF.

The CDR3 region has the DNA TGTGCCAGCAGCTTAACTGCGGGACAGCTACCTTTGGGCGAGCAGTACTTC. Translated, it gives CASSLTAGQLPLGEQYF. The V call is TRBV7-2, the J call TRBJ2-7, with D possibly TRBD1 on 7 matching bases. The germline V gene encodes CDR1 SGHTA and CDR2 FQGNSA. V was trimmed by 2 bases and J by 6 bases, leaving 23 bases between them. The CDR3 is made up of 17 amino acids.

V is TRBV6-6 and J is TRBJ2-1; possibly TRBD1 for D (6 bases). Germline V gene sequence: CDR1 MNHNY, CDR2 SVGAGI (reference sequence). V shed 0 bases and J shed 5 bases, with 14 bases lying between them. This CDR3 has 16 residues. DNA for the CDR3: TGTGCCAGCAGTTACTCATCGGACAGTTTGCACAATGAGCAGTTCTTC. It encodes CASSYSSDSLHNEQFF.

The V and J genes are TRBV9 and TRBJ2-7; the match to TRBD2 covers 10 bases. J lost 2 bases, V lost 2 bases, and 10 bases had no gene match. CDR1 is SGDLS and CDR2 is YYNGEE in the germline V gene. The CDR3 sequence is 17 residues long. In DNA form, the CDR3 reads TGTGCCAGCAGCGTTTGGACTAGCGGCTTGGGAACCTACGAGCAGTACTTC. Protein: CASSVWTSGLGTYEQYF.

Regarding this clone: Other DNA sequences from this sample encode an identical CDR3 as well. The chain couples TRBV5-1 to TRBJ2-2, with 9 bases identical to TRBD2. Germline V lookup: CDR1 SGHRS, CDR2 YFSETQ. V dropped 2 bases and J dropped 2; count of bases not matched to a gene: 1. There are 15 residues in the CDR3. The CDR3 is CASSLAGGNTGELFF. The CDR3 nucleotides read TGCGCCAGCAGCTTAGCGGGAGGAAACACCGGGGAGCTGTTTTTT.

The chain recombines TRBV7-2 with TRBJ2-7, with D perhaps matching TRBD2 (5 bases). Trimming took off 0 bases at V and 0 bases at J, with 18 bases between the two ends. The germline V gene encodes CDR1 SGHTA and CDR2 FQGNSA. The CDR3 runs 18 residues. The CDR3 nucleotides are TGTGCCAGCAGCTTAGCATTGGGTGGGAGTACTAGCTCCTACGAGCAGTACTTC. This codes for CASSLALGGSTSSYEQYF.

The chain carries TRBV5-6 and TRBJ2-1; 7 bases are a match to TRBD2. The CDR3 is 14 amino acids. Germline CDR1 reads SGHDT; CDR2 reads YYEEEE. Trimming took 2 bases from V and 3 from J; bases not matched to a gene: 2. CDR3 sequence reads: CASSFRDYYNEQFF. As DNA, the CDR3 is TGTGCCAGCAGCTTCCGGGACTACTACAATGAGCAGTTCTTC.

This rearrangement joins TRBV9 to TRBJ2-7, with D perhaps matching TRBD2 (5 bases). Trimming shortened V by 0 bases and J by 2 bases, and 12 bases separated the two germline ends. Germline V lookup: CDR1 SGDLS, CDR2 YYNGEE. The CDR3 totals 15 residues. CDR3 loop: CASSVGPGYTYEQYF. In DNA form, the CDR3 reads TGTGCCAGCAGCGTAGGTCCGGGATACACCTACGAGCAGTACTTC.

The chain combines TRBV4-3 with TRBJ2-3; weak D call: TRBD2 (5 bases). V was pared by 0 bases and J by 6 bases, with 19 bases between. The germline V gene has CDR1 LGHNA and CDR2 YSLEER. The CDR3 length is 17 residues. The CDR3 DNA sequence: TGCGCCAGCAGCCAAGAGCCTTTCCTTGTGAGAGGGGATACGCAGTATTTT. This translates into CASSQEPFLVRGDTQYF.

Worth noting for this clone: This sample also contains other DNA sequences that code for the same CDR3. Here the CDR3 reads CASSTRGTDTQYF. CDR3 in DNA: TGTGCCAGCAGCACCAGGGGCACAGATACGCAGTATTTT. This chain joins TRBV27 and TRBJ2-3; a weak D match, TRBD1 (5 bases). V was trimmed by 6 bases and J by 1 base, leaving 8 bases between them. Germline CDR1 and CDR2: MNHEY and SMNVEV (reference sequence). The CDR3 runs to 13 residues.

The chain joins TRBV12-5 to TRBJ2-5, with 10 bases aligning to TRBD2. The V gene end was trimmed by 1 base and the J gene end by 5 bases; junction bases not matched to a gene: 16. This CDR3 has 19 residues. The germline V gene encodes CDR1 LGHNT and CDR2 FRNRAP. DNA of the CDR3: TGTGCTAGTGGTTTGGCCGCAATAACAAGCGGGACTAGCGTCGAGACCCAGTACTTC. This translates into CASGLAAITSGTSVETQYF.

The V call is TRBV5-1, the J call TRBJ2-2; weak D call: TRBD1 (5 bases). CDR3 length: 15 residues. The V and J ends lost 4 bases and 1 base respectively, with 11 bases between them. CDR1 and CDR2 (germline): SGHRS, YFSETQ. CDR3 bases: TGCGCCAGCAGCGGATACAGGAAGAACACCGGGGAGCTGTTTTTT. It specifies CASSGYRKNTGELFF.

The chain is built from TRBV7-9 and TRBJ2-5, with 8 bases fitting TRBD2. The CDR3 is made up of 15 amino acids. Unmatched junction bases numbered 7, after V lost 5 bases and J lost 2 bases. Germline CDR1 reads SEHNR; CDR2 reads FQNEAQ (reference sequence). CDR3 sequence (DNA): TGTGCCAGCAGCCCCGTAGCGGGACCTCAAGAGACCCAGTACTTC. Amino acid sequence: CASSPVAGPQETQYF.

In its sample, this clone was seen once. V is TRBV15 and J is TRBJ1-2; 7 nucleotides agree with TRBD1. Germline trimming cut 6 bases from V and 8 bases from J; bases unmatched to any gene: 9. Germline CDR1 and CDR2: LNHNV and YYDKDF (reference sequence). The CDR3 has 13 amino acids. DNA of the CDR3: TGTGCCACCAGGCTAGGGGGCGCAGACGGCTACACCTTC. Translation gives CATRLGGADGYTF.

This chain uses TRBV28 with TRBJ2-2; 10 nucleotides align to TRBD2. This CDR3 has 15 amino acids. The ends lost 2 bases at V and 6 bases at J; junction bases unmatched: 3. Germline CDR1 is MDHEN and CDR2 is SYDVKM. The CDR3 nucleotides read TGTGCCAGCAGTTTACCTAGCGGGAGTGCCGGGGAGCTGTTTTTT. Protein product: CASSLPSGSAGELFF.

Comment on this clone: An end of the junction differs from the germline gene, which may be a read error. V and J are TRBV18 and TRBJ1-1, with D hard to call. Germline V gene data show CDR1 as KGHSH and CDR2 as LQKENI. CDR3 size: 14 residues. CDR3 in DNA: TGTGCCAGCTCCCCACGGTCCTTCAACACTGAAGCTTTCTTT. Residues: CASSPRSFNTEAFF.

The rearrangement uses TRBV19 and TRBJ2-2, with TRBD1 matching over 7 bases. This CDR3 is 13 amino acids long. V gave up 9 bases and J gave up 10 bases; unmatched junction bases: 11. The germline V gene encodes CDR1 LNHDA and CDR2 SQIVND (reference sequence). The CDR3 DNA reads as TGTGCCAGCTCTCCTAAAGGGGGCGTGGAGCTGTTTTTT. It translates to CASSPKGGVELFF.

In the case of this clone: Other DNA sequences in the sample encode the same CDR3. The V and J genes are TRBV9 and TRBJ2-3; TRBD2 aligns across 8 bases. CDR3 length equals 16 residues. From germline, CDR1 is SGDLS and CDR2 YYNGEE. Unmatched junction bases numbered 4, after V lost 0 bases and J lost 1 base. For the CDR3, the DNA is TGTGCCAGCAGCGTAGGCGGGGGGCGCGGCACAGATACGCAGTATTTT. Amino acid sequence: CASSVGGGRGTDTQYF. Supplemented by reference TRBV9 and TRBJ2-3, the full variable domain reads DSGVTQTPKHLITATGQRVTLRCSPRSGDLSVYWYQQSLDQGLQFLIQYYNGEERAKGNILERFSAQQFPDLHSELNLSSLELGDSALYFCASSVGGGRGTDTQYFGPGTRLTVL.

V is TRBV11-3 and J is TRBJ2-1; 9 bases map to TRBD1. Trimming removed 5 bases from V and 6 bases from J; junction bases left unmatched: 5. There are 14 residues in the CDR3. Germline assignment: CDR1 SGHNT and CDR2 YENEEA. CDR3 sequence reads: CASSPRTGANEQFF. DNA of the CDR3: TGTGCCAGCAGCCCCCGGACAGGGGCCAATGAGCAGTTCTTC.

This clone has a single count. The chain employs TRBV4-3 and TRBJ1-1; no reliable D call. The CDR3 is 14 residues long. In germline, CDR1 is LGHNA, CDR2 YSLEER. V was cut by 0 bases and J by 3 bases, with 8 bases left in between. CDR3 region: CASSQDGRDTEAFF. CDR3 nucleotide sequence: TGCGCCAGCAGCCAAGATGGTCGGGACACTGAAGCTTTCTTT.

This clone was seen only once. The rearrangement uses TRBV18 and TRBJ2-6; 7 positions agree with TRBD1. Germline CDR1 is KGHSH and CDR2 is LQKENI. The CDR3 sequence is 19 residues long. Trimming removed 2 bases from V and 0 bases from J; junction bases left unmatched: 10. The CDR3 region has the DNA TGTGCCAGCTCACCAAGGTCCCAGGGGGATAGCTCTGGGGCCAACGTCCTGACTTTC. It encodes CASSPRSQGDSSGANVLTF.

This clone is a singleton in its sample. This sequence joins TRBV5-1 and TRBJ1-2; weak D call: TRBD1 (6 bases). The CDR3 is 15 amino acids. V was cut by 4 bases and J by 2 bases, with 15 bases left in between. Germline V gene data show CDR1 as SGHRS and CDR2 as YFSETQ. The CDR3 protein is CASSPLQGLNYGYTF. The CDR3, as DNA: TGCGCCAGCAGCCCCTTACAGGGCCTCAACTATGGCTACACCTTC.

V usage is TRBV4-1 and J usage is TRBJ2-5, with 9 bases fitting TRBD2. J lost 5 bases, V lost 1 base, and 8 bases had no gene match. The CDR3 runs to 16 residues. Per the germline V gene, CDR1 is MGHRA and CDR2 is YSYEKL. The CDR3, as DNA: TGCGCCAGCAGCCAAGTGCTAGCGGGAAGGGGGGAGACCCAGTACTTC. It codes for CASSQVLAGRGETQYF.